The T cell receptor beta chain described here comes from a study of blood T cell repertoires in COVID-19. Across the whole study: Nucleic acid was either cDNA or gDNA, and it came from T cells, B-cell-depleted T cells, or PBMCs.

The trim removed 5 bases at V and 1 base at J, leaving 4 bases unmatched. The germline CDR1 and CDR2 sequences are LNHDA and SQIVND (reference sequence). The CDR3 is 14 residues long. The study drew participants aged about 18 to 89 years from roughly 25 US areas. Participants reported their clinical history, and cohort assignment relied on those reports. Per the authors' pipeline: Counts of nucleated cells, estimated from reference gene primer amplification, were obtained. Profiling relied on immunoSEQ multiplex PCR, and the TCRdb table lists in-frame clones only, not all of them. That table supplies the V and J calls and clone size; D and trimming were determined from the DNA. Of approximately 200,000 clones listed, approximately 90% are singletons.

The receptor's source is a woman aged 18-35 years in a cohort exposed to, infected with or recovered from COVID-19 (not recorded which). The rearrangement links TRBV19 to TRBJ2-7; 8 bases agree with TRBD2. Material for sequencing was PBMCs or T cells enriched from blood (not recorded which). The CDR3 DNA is TGTGCCAGTAGTGCGGCTAGCGGGTCCTACGAGCAGTACTTC. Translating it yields CASSAASGSYEQYF.